One T cell receptor (beta chain) is described in this entry. The data were obtained in a study of blood T cell repertoires in COVID-19. CDR1 MDHEN and CDR2 SYDVKM come from the germline V gene. Between the trimmed V and J ends, which lost 5 bases and 7 bases, there was a span of 6 bases. The CDR3 is 12 residues long. Authors' processing steps: Nucleated cell counts were estimated from reference gene primer amplification. Assay: immunoSEQ multiplex PCR; the TCRdb copy retains only in-frame clones and omits some. That table supplies the V and J calls and clone size; D and trimming were determined from the DNA. The sample holds about 190,000 clones, about 83% seen once.

Sequencing input: peripheral blood. The receptor's source is a woman aged 65 to 85 with active or convalescent COVID-19. This chain joins TRBV28 and TRBJ1-6; a weak D match, TRBD1 (6 bases). CDR3 loop: CASSQGNSPLHF. CDR3 DNA: TGTGCCAGCAGTCAGGGGAATTCACCCCTCCACTTT. Supplemented by reference TRBV28 and TRBJ1-6, the full variable domain reads DVKVTQSSRYLVKRTGEKVFLECVQDMDHENMFWYRQDPGLGLRLIYFSYDVKMKEKGDIPEGYSVSREKKERFSLILESASTNQTSMYLCASSQGNSPLHFGNGTRLTVT.